The sequence of this T cell receptor beta chain was determined in a study of ipilimumab plus nivolumab after autologous stem cell transplantation. Dosing: nivolumab 3 mg/kg IV, weeks 1, 4, 7, 10, then every two weeks to week 26. V dropped 6 bases and J dropped 2 bases, with 14 bases sitting between them. This CDR3 comprises 15 residues. CDR1 and CDR2 (germline): MNHEY, SVGAGI. This table comes from immunoSEQ multiplex PCR, and its TCRdb copy is limited to in-frame clones, with some not included. The sample has some 45,000 clones, about 88% seen once. This sequence was found in a male donor with multiple myeloma. The source was PBMCs, collected in a trial of ipilimumab plus nivolumab as post-transplant consolidation. The chain couples TRBV6-5 to TRBJ2-1; a weak D match, TRBD1 (6 bases). The CDR3 sequence is CASRVPGQTYNEQFF. For the CDR3, the DNA is TGTGCCAGCAGAGTCCCGGGACAAACCTACAATGAGCAGTTCTTC.